This entry describes one T cell receptor beta chain. As yet, its antigen is unknown. V gave up 1 base and J gave up 13 bases; unmatched junction bases: 7. Germline CDR1 SGDLS, CDR2 YYNGEE. CDR3 length equals 14 residues. The data derive from a study of shared clonotypes between healthy human individuals. Whole-study findings and limits: Non-shared clonotypes displayed generation probabilities falling below those of clonotypes present in all four donors. Shared across a few donors were around 4.7% of the naive CD4 clonotypes.

TCRdb's table, derived via immunoSEQ multiplex PCR, lists solely in-frame clones and lacks some. The repertoire holds about 520,000 clones, with more than 95% as singletons. CD4+ cells were split into CD45RA+ naive and CD45RA-negative memory subsets. This clonotype originated in a woman in her 30s in good health. Specimen: naive CD4+ T cells sorted from blood. The subset: CD45RA+ positively selected. V gene TRBV9 combines with J gene TRBJ2-1, with 11 bases lining up with TRBD2. The chain's CDR3 is CASSVFLAGGLQFF. The CDR3, as DNA: TGTGCCAGCAGCGTATTTCTAGCGGGAGGTCTACAGTTCTTC.